The sequence of this T cell receptor beta chain was determined in a study of T cell clonality in common variable immunodeficiency. This clone was observed at least ten times. Its specificity is not known. The sequence runs out 3 residues before the end of the CDR3; the remainder is reconstructed from the germline J gene. CDR3 length: 14 residues. Germline CDR1 is DFQATT and CDR2 is SNEGSKA (reference sequence). V was clipped by 0 bases and J by 5 bases, with 11 bases between them. Caucasian heritage predominated among both patients and controls. Donors gave roughly 4.5 to 8.5 ml heparinized peripheral whole blood. TCRdb's copy holds only in-frame clones and misses some; the assay was immunoSEQ multiplex PCR. Listed here are under 45,000 clones without any singletons, the top ten holding around a tenth. The study's findings and limits: Fewer deletions and N-nucleotide insertions were reportedly seen in common variable immunodeficiency TCR beta sequences. Fewer TCRbeta clones were shared among CVID subjects than controls.

The sequencing sample was made of peripheral blood mononuclear cells. The chain recombines TRBV20-1 with TRBJ2-4; D not resolved. This receptor was obtained from a person aged 18 to 70 in good health. CDR3 DNA, as far as it was read: TGCAGTGCTAGAGAGTCTAGTAGGCAAAACATT. Translating it yields CSARESSRQNI. The entire CDR3 protein is CSARESSRQNIQYF.